Sequencing of this T cell receptor beta chain was carried out in a study of blood T cell repertoires in COVID-19. Study-wide context: Spain, Italy and the United States supplied samples that represented acute and convalescent COVID-19. Sources were T cells, B-cell-depleted T cells, or PBMCs; the material itself was cDNA or gDNA.

J lost 2 bases, V lost 1 base, and 5 bases had no gene match. Germline V lookup: CDR1 SGHTA, CDR2 FQGNSA. This CDR3 has 17 residues. This clone has only one observation. Generated by immunoSEQ multiplex PCR, the TCRdb table keeps only in-frame clones and is missing some. Of approximately 49,000 clones in the sample, around four fifths are singletons; the top ten hold 13% to 15%. The chain joins TRBV7-2 to TRBJ2-2; 9 nucleotides align to TRBD2. The sequenced sample was peripheral blood. The TCR sequence derives from a human donor with acute or convalescent COVID-19. The donor label of this sample is uncertain. The CDR3 region is CASSLVAAGGNTGELFF. DNA for the CDR3: TGTGCCAGCAGCTTAGTGGCAGCGGGAGGCAACACCGGGGAGCTGTTTTTT.